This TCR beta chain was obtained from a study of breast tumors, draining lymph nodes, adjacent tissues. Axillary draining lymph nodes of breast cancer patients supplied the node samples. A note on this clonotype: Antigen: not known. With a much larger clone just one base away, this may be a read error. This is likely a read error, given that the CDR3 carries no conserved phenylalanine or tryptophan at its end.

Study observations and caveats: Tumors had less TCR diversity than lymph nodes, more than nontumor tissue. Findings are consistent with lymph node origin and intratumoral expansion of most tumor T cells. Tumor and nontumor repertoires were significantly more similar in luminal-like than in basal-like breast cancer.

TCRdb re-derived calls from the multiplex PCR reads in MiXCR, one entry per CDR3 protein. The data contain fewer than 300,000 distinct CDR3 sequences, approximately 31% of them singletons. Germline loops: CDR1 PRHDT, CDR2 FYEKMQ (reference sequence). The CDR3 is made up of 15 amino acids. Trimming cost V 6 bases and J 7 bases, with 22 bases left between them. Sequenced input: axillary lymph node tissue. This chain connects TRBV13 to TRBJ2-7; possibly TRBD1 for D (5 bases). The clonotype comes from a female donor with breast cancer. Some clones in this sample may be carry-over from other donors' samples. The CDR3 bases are TGTGCCAGCAGGGCCCCCCGACAGAACATGTGGGAGCAGTACTCC. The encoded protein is CASRAPRQNMWEQYS.